This T cell receptor beta chain emerged from a study of T cells after yellow fever vaccination. Study-level results: In post-booster samples, most primary-vaccination clones reappeared (about 95% CD4, about 90% CD8).

There are many counts of this clonotype. Its antigen is currently unknown. In making TCR cDNA, 5'RACE template switching added a universal primer site and UMIs to it. TCRdb recomputed calls from the 5' RACE reads with MiXCR, one row per CDR3 protein. The repertoire includes more than 300,000 distinct CDR3 sequences, 3.5% to 4.5% of them detected once, and less than 20% sits in the top ten. The CDR3 totals 15 residues. The germline V gene encodes CDR1 LGHNA and CDR2 YSLEER. V shed 0 bases and J shed 7 bases, with 13 bases lying between them. The chain joins TRBV4-3 to TRBJ1-5; D is perhaps TRBD1 (5 bases). This clonotype originated in a young man who received the YFV17D yellow fever vaccine. Source: PBMCs, taken 15 days after the yellow fever booster vaccination. CDR3 coding DNA: TGCGCCAGCAGCCAAGATGGGAAGGGGCTACAGCCCCAGCATTTT. Protein product: CASSQDGKGLQPQHF.